A few counts support the clone carrying this T cell receptor (beta chain). Germline CDR1 and CDR2: SGHRS and YFSETQ. V lost 1 base to trimming and J lost 7 bases, with 11 bases between them. There are 13 residues in the CDR3. PCR involved 60 Vbeta and 13 Jbeta primers. Assay used: immunoSEQ multiplex PCR; TCRdb lists only in-frame clones, some missing. The top ten hold 3.5% to 5.5% of the sample, which has 130,000 to 150,000 clones, approximately 78% seen once. The data were obtained in a study of cytomegalovirus exposure and HLA in healthy donors. Material: PBMCs. The V and J genes are TRBV5-1 and TRBJ1-1, with D perhaps matching TRBD1 (5 bases). This sequence was found in a woman aged 40 to 50 in good health and CMV-seropositive. CDR3 sequence: CASSLRTGDEAFF. CDR3 bases: TGCGCCAGCAGCTTGCGGACGGGGGATGAAGCTTTCTTT.